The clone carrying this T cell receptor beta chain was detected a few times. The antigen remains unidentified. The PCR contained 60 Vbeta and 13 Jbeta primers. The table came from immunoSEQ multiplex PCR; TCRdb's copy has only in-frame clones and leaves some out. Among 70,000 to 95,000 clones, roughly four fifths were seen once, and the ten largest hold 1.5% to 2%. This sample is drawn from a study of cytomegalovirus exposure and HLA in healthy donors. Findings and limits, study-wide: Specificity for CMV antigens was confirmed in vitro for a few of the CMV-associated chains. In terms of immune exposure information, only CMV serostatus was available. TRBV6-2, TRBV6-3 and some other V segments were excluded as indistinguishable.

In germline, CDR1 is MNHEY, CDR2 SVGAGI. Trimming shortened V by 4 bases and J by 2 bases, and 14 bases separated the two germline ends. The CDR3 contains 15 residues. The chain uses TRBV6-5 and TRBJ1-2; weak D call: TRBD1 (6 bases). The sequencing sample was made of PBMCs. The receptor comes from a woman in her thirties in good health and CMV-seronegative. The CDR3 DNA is TGTGCCAGCAGTTTCTACAGGGAAAACAACTATGGCTACACCTTC. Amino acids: CASSFYRENNYGYTF.